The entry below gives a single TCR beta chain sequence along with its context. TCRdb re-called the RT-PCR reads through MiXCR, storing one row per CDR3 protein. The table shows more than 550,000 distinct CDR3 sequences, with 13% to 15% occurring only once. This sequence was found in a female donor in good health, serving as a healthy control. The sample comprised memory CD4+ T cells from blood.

CDR3: CASWQGGAEQFF. The CDR3 nucleotides are TGTGCCAGCTGGCAGGGCGGGGCTGAGCAGTTCTTC. The chain carries TRBV3-1 and TRBJ2-1; a weak D match, TRBD2 (6 bases). Trimming removed 8 bases at V and 9 bases at J, with 14 bases between. Germline V CDR1 and CDR2: LGHDT, YNNKEL (reference sequence). The CDR3 length is 12 residues.